The clone carrying this T cell receptor beta chain was observed a handful of times. Its antigen is currently unknown. The germline V gene encodes CDR1 SQVTM and CDR2 ANQGSEA. V was pared by 4 bases and J by 5 bases, with 5 bases of the junction left unmatched. This CDR3 spans 13 amino acids. The data derive from a study of blood T cells in healthy people across ages. A second PCR, run for about 7 to 11 cycles, used a sample-barcoded 5' primer plus a J-beta primer mix. One entry per CDR3 protein, called by TCRdb with MiXCR from the 5' RACE reads. The table lists 500,000 to 600,000 distinct CDR3 sequences, 27% of them singletons. Study conclusions and caveats: Any conclusive comparison of naive versus antigen-experienced cells was prevented by using unsorted PBMCs.

This clonotype was sampled from a woman between 65 and 79 years old in good health. The rearrangement joins TRBV29-1 to TRBJ1-5, with TRBD1 identical over 7 bases. The sample comprised blood. For the CDR3, the DNA is TGCAGCGTTGGGGCAGGGGGAGATCAGCCCCAGCATTTT. It specifies CSVGAGGDQPQHF.